The subject of this entry is one T cell receptor beta chain. This sample stems from a study of blood T cell repertoires in COVID-19. TCRdb keeps only in-frame clones here, not all; method: immunoSEQ multiplex PCR. The data show 300,000 to 450,000 clones, more than 70% seen once. Trimming left V 8 bases short and J 0 bases short, with 13 bases between. The CDR3 sequence is 15 residues long. Germline assignment: CDR1 LGHNT and CDR2 FRNRAP. The rearrangement links TRBV12-5 to TRBJ1-4, with D possibly being TRBD1 (5 bases). The TCR originated in a man between 40 and 49 years old in a cohort exposed to, infected with or recovered from COVID-19 (not recorded which). The source material was PBMCs or T cells enriched from blood (not recorded which). The CDR3 nucleotides are TGTGCTAGTCGAAAAACAGGCGCAACTAATGAAAAACTGTTTTTT. Amino acids: CASRKTGATNEKLFF. The whole variable domain, remainder taken from reference TRBV12-5 and TRBJ1-4, is DARVTQTPRHKVTEMGQEVTMRCQPILGHNTVFWYRQTMMQGLELLAYFRNRAPLDDSGMPKDRFSAEMPDATLATLKIQPSEPRDSAVYFCASRKTGATNEKLFFGSGTQLSVL.